The entry below gives a single TCR beta chain sequence along with its context. What it binds is unknown. These data originate in a study of shared clonotypes between healthy human individuals. Study information: A few men and two women, aged 18 to 49, were donors. Findings and limits, study-wide: Collection of samples was limited to blood; tissue repertoires likely differ. Naive CD4 clonotype sharing across several donors was around 5%. Only a few donors were included, so the genetic and exposure-history diversity represented was limited.

Only in-frame clones appear in the TCRdb table, and some are missing; sequencing was by immunoSEQ multiplex PCR. Of around 2.1 million clones listed, about 92% are singletons. The naive CD8 fraction comprised CD45RO-negative cells positively selected for CCR7 and excluded terminally differentiated effector memory CD45RA+ cells. The CDR3 extends over 16 amino acids. CDR1 and CDR2 from the germline V gene are MDHEN and SYDVKM. With 4 bases clipped from V and 4 bases from J, the junction kept 10 bases outside the gene matches. The sequence derives from a man younger than 35 in good health. Some clones in this sample may be carry-over from other donors' samples. Sequencing used naive CD8+ T cells from PBMCs. V and J are TRBV28 and TRBJ2-7, with 10 bases lining up with TRBD2. The CDR3 region has the DNA TGTGCCAGCAGTTGGGAAGCGGGAGGGGACTATTACGAGCAGTACTTC. Translation gives CASSWEAGGDYYEQYF.